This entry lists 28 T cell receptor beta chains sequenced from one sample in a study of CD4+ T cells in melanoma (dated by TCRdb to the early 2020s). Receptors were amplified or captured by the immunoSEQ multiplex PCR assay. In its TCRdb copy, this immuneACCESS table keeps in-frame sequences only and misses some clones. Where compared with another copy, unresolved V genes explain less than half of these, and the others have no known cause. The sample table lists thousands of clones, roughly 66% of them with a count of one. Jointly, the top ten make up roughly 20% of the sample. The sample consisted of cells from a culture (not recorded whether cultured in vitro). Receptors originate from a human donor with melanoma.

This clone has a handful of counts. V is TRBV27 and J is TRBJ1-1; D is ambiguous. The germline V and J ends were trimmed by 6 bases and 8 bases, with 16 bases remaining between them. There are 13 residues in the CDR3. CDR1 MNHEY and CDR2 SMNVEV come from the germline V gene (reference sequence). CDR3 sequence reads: CASRRVTSFEAFF. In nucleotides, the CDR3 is TGTGCCAGCAGGAGGGTAACATCCTTCGAAGCTTTCTTT.

CDR3 residues: CASSRMGNYEQYF. The CDR3 region has the DNA TGTGCCAGCAGCCGCATGGGTAATTACGAGCAGTACTTC. The gene calls are TRBV3-1 (or the pseudogene TRBV3-2) and TRBJ2-7; D remains unclear. This CDR3 is built from 13 residues. The V end was cut by 4 bases, the J end by 4 bases, with 11 bases between. In germline, CDR1 is LGHDT, CDR2 YNNKEL (reference sequence).

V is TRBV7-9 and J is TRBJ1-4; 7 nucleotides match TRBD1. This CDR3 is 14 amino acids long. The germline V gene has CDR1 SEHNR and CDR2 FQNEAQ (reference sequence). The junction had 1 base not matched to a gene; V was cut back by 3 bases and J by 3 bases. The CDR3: CASSLTGSNEKLFF. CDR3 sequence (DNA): TGTGCCAGCAGCTTGACAGGGTCTAATGAAAAACTGTTTTTT.

CDR3 coding DNA: TGTGCCAGCAGCCTTCTCGGTGGGGGATACTATGGCTACACCTTC. It is translated as CASSLLGGGYYGYTF. The rearrangement links TRBV3-1 (or the pseudogene TRBV3-2) to TRBJ1-2; weak D call: TRBD1 (5 bases). CDR3 size: 15 residues. V lost 4 bases and J 3 bases, leaving 15 bases between the germline ends. Germline-derived CDR1 and CDR2 are LGHDT and YNNKEL (reference sequence).

CDR3 sequence (DNA): TGTGCCAGCAGTCTAGGGGGTTCTGGGGCCAACGTCCTGACTTTC. Its protein product is CASSLGGSGANVLTF. The chain employs TRBV6-5 and TRBJ2-6; TRBD1 might be the D (6 bases). Trimming shortened V by 5 bases and J by 1 base, and 9 bases separated the two germline ends. The CDR3 extends over 15 amino acids. The germline V gene has CDR1 MNHEY and CDR2 SVGAGI.

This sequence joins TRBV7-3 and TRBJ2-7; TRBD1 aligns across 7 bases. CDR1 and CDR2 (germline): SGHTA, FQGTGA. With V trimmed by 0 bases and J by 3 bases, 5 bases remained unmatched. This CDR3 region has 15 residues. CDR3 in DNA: TGTGCCAGCAGCTTAACAGGGGGCAAAGGCTACGAGCAGTACTTC. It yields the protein CASSLTGGKGYEQYF.

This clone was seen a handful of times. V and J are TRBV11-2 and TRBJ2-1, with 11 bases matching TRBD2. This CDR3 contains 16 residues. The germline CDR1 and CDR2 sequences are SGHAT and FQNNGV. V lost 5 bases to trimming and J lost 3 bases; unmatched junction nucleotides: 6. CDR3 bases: TGTGCCAGCAGCCTGGTAGCGGGGGGGTTCTACAATGAGCAGTTCTTC. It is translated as CASSLVAGGFYNEQFF.

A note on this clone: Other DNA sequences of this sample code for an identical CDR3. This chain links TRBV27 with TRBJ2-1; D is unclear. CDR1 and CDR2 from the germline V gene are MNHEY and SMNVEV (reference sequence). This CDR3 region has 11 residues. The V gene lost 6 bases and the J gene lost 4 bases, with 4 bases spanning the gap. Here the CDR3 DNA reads TGTGCCAGCAGAGTATACAATGAGCAGTTCTTC. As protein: CASRVYNEQFF.

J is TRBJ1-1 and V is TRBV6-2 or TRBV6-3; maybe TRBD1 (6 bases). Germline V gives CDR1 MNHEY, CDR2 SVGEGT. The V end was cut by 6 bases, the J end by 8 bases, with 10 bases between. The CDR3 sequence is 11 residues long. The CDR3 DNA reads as TGTGCCAGCAGCCACGGGACAGAAGCTTTCTTT. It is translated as CASSHGTEAFF.

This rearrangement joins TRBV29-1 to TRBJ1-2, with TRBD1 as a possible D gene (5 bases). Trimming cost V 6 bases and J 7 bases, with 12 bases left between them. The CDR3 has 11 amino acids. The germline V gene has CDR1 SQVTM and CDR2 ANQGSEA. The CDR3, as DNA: TGCAGCGTAGGGACCATAACTGGCTACACCTTC. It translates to CSVGTITGYTF.

The CDR3, as DNA: TGTGCCAGCAGTTTCGAGGGGGGGAACTATGGCTACACCTTC. Translated: CASSFEGGNYGYTF. This chain links TRBV28 with TRBJ1-2; the D gene is possibly TRBD1 (6 bases). Trimming removed 3 bases from V and 2 bases from J, with 10 bases in between. The V gene's germline CDR1 is MDHEN and CDR2 SYDVKM. This CDR3 has 14 residues.

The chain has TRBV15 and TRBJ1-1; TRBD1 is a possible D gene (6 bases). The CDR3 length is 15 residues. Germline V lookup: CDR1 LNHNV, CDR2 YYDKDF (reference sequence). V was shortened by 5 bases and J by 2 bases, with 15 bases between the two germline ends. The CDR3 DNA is TGTGCCACCAGCGCAGACAGGTTGGGCAACACTGAAGCTTTCTTT. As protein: CATSADRLGNTEAFF.

The CDR3 reads CAWNYRGPSPLHF. DNA for the CDR3: TGTGCCTGGAACTACAGGGGGCCTTCACCCCTCCACTTT. The chain recombines TRBV30 with TRBJ1-6, with 9 bases identical to TRBD1. Germline V gene lookup returns CDR1 GTSNPN and CDR2 SVGIG (reference sequence). CDR3 size: 13 residues. J lost 9 bases, V lost 4 bases, and 4 bases had no gene match.

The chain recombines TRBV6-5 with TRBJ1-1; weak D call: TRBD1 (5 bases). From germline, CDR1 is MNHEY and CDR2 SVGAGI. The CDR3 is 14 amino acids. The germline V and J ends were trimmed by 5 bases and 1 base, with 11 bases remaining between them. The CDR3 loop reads CASSQGGGNTEAFF. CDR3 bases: TGTGCCAGCAGTCAGGGAGGAGGGAACACTGAAGCTTTCTTT.

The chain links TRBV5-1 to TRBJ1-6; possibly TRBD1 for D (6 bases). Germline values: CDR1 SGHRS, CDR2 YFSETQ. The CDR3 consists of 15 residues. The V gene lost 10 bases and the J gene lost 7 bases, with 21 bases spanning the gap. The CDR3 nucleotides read TGCGCCTCCAATGACCCGACAGGCTCAAATTCACCCCTCCACTTT. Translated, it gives CASNDPTGSNSPLHF.

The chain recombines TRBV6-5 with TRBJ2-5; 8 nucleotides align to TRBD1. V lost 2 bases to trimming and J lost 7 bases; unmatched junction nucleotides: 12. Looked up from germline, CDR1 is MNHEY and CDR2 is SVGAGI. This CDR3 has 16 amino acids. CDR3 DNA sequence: TGTGCCAGCAGTTACACCGACAGGGGCCGGGGCGGGACCCAGTACTTC. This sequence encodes CASSYTDRGRGGTQYF.

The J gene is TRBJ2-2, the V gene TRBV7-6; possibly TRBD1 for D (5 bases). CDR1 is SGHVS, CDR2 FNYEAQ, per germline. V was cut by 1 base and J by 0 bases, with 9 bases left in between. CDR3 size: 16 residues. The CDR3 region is CASSLGQSANTGELFF. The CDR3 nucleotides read TGTGCCAGCAGCTTAGGACAGTCCGCGAACACCGGGGAGCTGTTTTTT.

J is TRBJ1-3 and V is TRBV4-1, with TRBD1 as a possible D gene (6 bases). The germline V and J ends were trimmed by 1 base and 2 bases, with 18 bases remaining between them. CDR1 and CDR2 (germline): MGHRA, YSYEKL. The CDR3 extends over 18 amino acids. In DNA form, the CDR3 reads TGCGCCAGCAGCCAAGTAGCCGGGGGGCAATCGGCTGGAAACACCATATATTTT. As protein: CASSQVAGGQSAGNTIYF.

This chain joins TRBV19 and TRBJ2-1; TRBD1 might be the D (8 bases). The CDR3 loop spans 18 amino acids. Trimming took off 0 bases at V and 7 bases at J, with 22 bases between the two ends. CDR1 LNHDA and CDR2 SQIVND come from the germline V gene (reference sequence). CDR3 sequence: CASSIDGAQGGGLNEQFF. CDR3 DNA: TGTGCCAGTAGTATAGATGGGGCACAGGGGGGGGGCCTAAATGAGCAGTTCTTC.

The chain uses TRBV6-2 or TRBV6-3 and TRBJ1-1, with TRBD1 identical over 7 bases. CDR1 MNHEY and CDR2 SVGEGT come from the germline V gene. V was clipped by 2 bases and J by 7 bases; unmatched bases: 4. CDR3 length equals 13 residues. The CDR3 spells CASSYPGGGEAFF. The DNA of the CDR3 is TGTGCCAGCAGTTACCCAGGGGGAGGTGAAGCTTTCTTT.

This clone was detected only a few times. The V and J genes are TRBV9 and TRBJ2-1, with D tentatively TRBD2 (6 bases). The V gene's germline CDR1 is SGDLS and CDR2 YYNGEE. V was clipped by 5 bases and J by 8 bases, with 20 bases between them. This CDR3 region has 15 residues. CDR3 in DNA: TGTGCCAGCAGTCCTGAAGCGCGGGGTGGCTATGAGCAGTTCTTC. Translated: CASSPEARGGYEQFF.

The CDR3 loop reads CASSQRSGQGVSHTEAFF. CDR3 coding DNA: TGTGCCAGCAGCCAGCGATCGGGACAGGGTGTGTCGCACACTGAAGCTTTCTTT. V usage is TRBV7-9 and J usage is TRBJ1-1; 9 nucleotides line up with TRBD1. CDR1 is SEHNR, CDR2 FQNEAQ, per germline (reference sequence). The length of the CDR3 is 18 residues. The ends lost 5 bases at V and 3 bases at J; junction bases unmatched: 16.

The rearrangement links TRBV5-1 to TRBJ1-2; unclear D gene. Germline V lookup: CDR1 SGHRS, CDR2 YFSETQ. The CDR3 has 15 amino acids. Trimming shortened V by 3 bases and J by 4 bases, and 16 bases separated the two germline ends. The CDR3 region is CASSSNSPDLYGYTF. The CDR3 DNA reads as TGCGCCAGCAGCTCTAATTCCCCGGACCTCTATGGCTACACCTTC.

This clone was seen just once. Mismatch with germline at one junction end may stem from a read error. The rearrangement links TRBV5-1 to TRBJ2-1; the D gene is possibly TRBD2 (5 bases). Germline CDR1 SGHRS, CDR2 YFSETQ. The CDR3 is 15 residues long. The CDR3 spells CASGLGAEPGNEQFF. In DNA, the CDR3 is TGCGCCAGCGGCTTGGGAGCCGAACCAGGCAATGAGCAGTTCTTC.

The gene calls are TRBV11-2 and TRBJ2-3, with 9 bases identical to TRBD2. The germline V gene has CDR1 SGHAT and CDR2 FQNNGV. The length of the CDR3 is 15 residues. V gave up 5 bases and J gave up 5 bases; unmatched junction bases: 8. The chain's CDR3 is CASSVSGGMVDTQYF. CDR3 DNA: TGTGCCAGCAGCGTGAGCGGGGGGATGGTAGATACGCAGTATTTT.

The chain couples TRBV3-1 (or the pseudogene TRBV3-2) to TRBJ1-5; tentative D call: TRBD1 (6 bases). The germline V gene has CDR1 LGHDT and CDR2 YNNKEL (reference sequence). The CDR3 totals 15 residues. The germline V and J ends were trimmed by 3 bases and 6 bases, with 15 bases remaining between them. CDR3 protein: CASSQARDIGQPQHF. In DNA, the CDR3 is TGTGCCAGCAGCCAGGCGCGGGACATTGGTCAGCCCCAGCATTTT.

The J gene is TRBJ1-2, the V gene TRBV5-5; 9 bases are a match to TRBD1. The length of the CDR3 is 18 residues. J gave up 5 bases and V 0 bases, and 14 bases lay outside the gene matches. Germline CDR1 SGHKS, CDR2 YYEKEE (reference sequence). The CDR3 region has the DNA TGTGCCAGCAGCTTGGCCCAAGGACAGGGGTTTGAGAAGTATGGCTACACCTTC. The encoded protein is CASSLAQGQGFEKYGYTF.

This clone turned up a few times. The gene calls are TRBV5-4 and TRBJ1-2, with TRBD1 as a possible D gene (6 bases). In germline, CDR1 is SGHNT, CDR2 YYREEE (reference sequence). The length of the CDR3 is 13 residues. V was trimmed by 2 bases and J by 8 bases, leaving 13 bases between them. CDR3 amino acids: CASSFQGTGGYTF. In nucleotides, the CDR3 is TGTGCCAGCAGCTTTCAGGGGACGGGGGGCTACACCTTC.